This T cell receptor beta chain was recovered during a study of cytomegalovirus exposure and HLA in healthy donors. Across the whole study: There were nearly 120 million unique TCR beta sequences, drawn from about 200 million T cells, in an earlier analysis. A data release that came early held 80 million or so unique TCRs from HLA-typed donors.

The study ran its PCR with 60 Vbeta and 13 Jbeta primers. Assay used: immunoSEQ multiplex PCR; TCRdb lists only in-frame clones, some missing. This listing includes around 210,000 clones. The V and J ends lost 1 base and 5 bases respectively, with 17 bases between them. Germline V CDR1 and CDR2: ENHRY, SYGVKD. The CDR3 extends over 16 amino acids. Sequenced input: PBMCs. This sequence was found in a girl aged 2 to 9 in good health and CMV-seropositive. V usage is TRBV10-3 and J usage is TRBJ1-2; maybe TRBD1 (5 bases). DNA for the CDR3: TGTGCCATCAGTGAGTATCCCAAGGAGGGACGTTATGGCTACACCTTC. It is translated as CAISEYPKEGRYGYTF.